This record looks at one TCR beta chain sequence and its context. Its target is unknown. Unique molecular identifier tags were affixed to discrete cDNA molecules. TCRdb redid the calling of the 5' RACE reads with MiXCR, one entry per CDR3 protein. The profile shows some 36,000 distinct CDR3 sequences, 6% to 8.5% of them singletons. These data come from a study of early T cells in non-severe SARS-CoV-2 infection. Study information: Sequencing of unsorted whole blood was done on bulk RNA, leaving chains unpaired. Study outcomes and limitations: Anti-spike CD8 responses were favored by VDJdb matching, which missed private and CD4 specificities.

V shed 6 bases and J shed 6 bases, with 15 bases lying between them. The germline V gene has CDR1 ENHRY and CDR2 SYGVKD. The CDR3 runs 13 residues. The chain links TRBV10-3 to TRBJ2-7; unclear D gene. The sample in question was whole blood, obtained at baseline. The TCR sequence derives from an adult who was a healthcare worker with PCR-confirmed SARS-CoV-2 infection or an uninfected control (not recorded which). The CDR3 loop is CAIRPTESGEQYF. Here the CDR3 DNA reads TGTGCCATCAGGCCTACAGAATCAGGCGAGCAGTACTTC.